By sample share, the clone carrying this T cell receptor beta chain is medium-sized. Its target is not known. Unique molecular identifiers, one per molecule, were present on every TCR cDNA molecule. TCRdb independently ran MiXCR on the 5' RACE reads; one entry per CDR3 protein. The sample lists about 120,000 distinct CDR3 sequences; 10% to 15% were seen once. Noted time point: blood at routine non-recurrence follow-up after resection. No cells were sorted before sequencing. The whole RNA sequenced was extracted from tumor, nontumor lung or frozen PBMC. Deletions cut 4 bases from V and 10 bases from J, with 14 bases between. CDR3 length: 12 amino acids. Germline values: CDR1 SQVTM, CDR2 ANQGSEA. This entry is derived from a study of spatial heterogeneity in lung cancer. In the study overall: The approximately 78 donors had untreated early-stage non-small cell lung cancer. A unique TCR and UMI combination showed up more than ten times in raw reads, on average.

Points from the study as a whole: Ubiquitous expanded tumor TCRs appeared in blood more at resection than follow-up.

The rearrangement uses TRBV29-1 and TRBJ2-1; the D is unclear. This specimen was PBMCs, taken at follow-up. The sequence came from a male donor with early-stage non-small cell lung cancer. CDR3 region: CSVGQAWMEQFF. The CDR3 coding sequence is TGCAGCGTTGGGCAGGCTTGGATGGAGCAGTTCTTC.